Sequencing of this T cell receptor (beta chain) was carried out in a study of CD8 T cells in ankylosing spondylitis. Study outcomes and limitations: One TCR beta motif, made up of roughly eight highly homologous variants, appeared characteristic of ankylosing spondylitis blood.

A word on this clonotype: Its matching antigen is unknown.

Germline-derived CDR1 and CDR2 are MNHEY and SMNVEV (reference sequence). The CDR3 consists of 14 residues. Trimming took 2 bases from V and 6 from J, leaving 10 bases between them. TCRdb independently ran MiXCR on the 5' RACE reads; one entry per CDR3 protein. The repertoire includes about 390,000 distinct CDR3 sequences, approximately 20% of them detected once, and about 16% sits in the top ten. The chain links TRBV27 to TRBJ2-2; tentatively, D is TRBD1 (6 bases). The sequence came from a male donor with ankylosing spondylitis. The sequenced material came from blood, either unsorted or a sorted T cell fraction (not recorded which). The CDR3 DNA sequence: TGTGCCAGCAGTTTAAACAGGGCCTCCGGGGAGCTGTTTTTT. This gives the protein CASSLNRASGELFF.